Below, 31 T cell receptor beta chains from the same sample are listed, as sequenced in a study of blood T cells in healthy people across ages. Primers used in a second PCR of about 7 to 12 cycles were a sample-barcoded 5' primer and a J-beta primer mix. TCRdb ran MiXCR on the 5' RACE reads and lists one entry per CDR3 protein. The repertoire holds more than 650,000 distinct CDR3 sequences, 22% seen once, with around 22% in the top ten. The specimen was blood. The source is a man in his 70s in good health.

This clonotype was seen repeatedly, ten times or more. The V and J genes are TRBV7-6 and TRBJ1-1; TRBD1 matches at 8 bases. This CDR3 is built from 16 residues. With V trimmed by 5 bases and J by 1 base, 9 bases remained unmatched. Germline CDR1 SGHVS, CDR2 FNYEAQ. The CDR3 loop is CASSGRYDRGNTEAFF. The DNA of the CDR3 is TGTGCCAGCAGCGGACGGTATGACAGGGGGAACACTGAAGCTTTCTTT.

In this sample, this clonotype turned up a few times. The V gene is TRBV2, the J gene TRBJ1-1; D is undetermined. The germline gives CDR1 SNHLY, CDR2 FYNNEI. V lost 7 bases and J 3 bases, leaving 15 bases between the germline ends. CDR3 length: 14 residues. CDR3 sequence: CASIKSWLYTEAFF. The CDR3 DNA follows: TGTGCCAGCATTAAGTCGTGGCTCTACACTGAAGCTTTCTTT.

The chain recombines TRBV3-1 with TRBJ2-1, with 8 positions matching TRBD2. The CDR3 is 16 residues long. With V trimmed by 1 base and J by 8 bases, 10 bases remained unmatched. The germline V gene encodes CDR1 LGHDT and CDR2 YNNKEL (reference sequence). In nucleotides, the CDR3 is TGTGCCAGCAGCCAAGTAACGGGACTAGTAACACATGAGCAGTTCTTC. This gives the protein CASSQVTGLVTHEQFF.

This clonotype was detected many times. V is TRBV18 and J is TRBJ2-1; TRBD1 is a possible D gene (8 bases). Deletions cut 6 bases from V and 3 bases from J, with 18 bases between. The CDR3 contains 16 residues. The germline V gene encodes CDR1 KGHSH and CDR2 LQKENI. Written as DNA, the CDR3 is TGTGCCAGCTCTCCGTGGACAGGGAGGGACTACAATGAGCAGTTCTTC. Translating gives CASSPWTGRDYNEQFF.

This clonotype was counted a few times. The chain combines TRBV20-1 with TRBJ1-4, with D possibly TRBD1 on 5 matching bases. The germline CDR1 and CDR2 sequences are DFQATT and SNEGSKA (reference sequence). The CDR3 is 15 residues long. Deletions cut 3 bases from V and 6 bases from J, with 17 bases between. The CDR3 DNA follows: TGCAGTGCTAGTTTTCCTCGGGGAGGGGATGAAAAACTGTTTTTT. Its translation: CSASFPRGGDEKLFF.

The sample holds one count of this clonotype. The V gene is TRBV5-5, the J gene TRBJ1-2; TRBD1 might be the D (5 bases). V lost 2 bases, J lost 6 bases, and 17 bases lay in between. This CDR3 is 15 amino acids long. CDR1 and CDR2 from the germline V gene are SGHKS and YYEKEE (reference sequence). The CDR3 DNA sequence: TGTGCCAGCAGCTTTAGTCAGGGAGGCTTTAATGGCTACACCTTC. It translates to CASSFSQGGFNGYTF.

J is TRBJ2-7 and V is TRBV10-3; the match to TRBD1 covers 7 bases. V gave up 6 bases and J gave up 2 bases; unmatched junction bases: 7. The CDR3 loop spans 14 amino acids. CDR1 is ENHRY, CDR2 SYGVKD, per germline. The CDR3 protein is CAIRGTDQTYEQYF. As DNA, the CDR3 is TGTGCCATCAGGGGGACAGATCAGACCTACGAGCAGTACTTC.

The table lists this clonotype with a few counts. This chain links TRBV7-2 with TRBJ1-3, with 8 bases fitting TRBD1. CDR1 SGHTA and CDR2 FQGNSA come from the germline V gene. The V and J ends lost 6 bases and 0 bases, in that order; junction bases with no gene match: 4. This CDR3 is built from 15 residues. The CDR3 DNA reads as TGTGCCAGCAGAGGACAGGGACCCTCTGGAAACACCATATATTTT. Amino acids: CASRGQGPSGNTIYF.

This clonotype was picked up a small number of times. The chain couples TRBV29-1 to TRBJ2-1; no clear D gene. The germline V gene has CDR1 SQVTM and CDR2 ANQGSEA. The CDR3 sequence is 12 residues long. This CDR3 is CSGDFSYNEQFF. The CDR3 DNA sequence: TGCAGTGGCGACTTCTCCTACAATGAGCAGTTCTTC.

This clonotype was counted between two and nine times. CDR3 DNA sequence: TGCAGTGCCCGACAGGGCTCCTACGAGCAGTACTTC. Amino acids: CSARQGSYEQYF. This sequence joins TRBV20-1 and TRBJ2-5; TRBD1 agrees at 7 bases. The J call is doubtful: the DNA matches TRBJ2-7 better. The CDR3 runs 12 residues. Germline loops: CDR1 DFQATT, CDR2 SNEGSKA (reference sequence).

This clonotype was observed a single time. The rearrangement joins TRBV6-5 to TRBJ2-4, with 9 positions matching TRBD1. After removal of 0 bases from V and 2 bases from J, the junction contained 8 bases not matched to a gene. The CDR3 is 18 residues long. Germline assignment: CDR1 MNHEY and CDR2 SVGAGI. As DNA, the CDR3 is TGTGCCAGCAGTTACTCGAACCCGGGACAGGGATCCAAAAACATTCAGTACTTC. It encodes CASSYSNPGQGSKNIQYF.

In DNA, the CDR3 is TGTGCCAGCAGCCAGGCCGAAGGAGAGCAGTTCTTC. It is translated as CASSQAEGEQFF. This chain connects TRBV3-1 to TRBJ2-1; D gene uncertain. This CDR3 region has 12 residues. In germline, CDR1 is LGHDT, CDR2 YNNKEL (reference sequence). Trimming removed 3 bases from V and 10 bases from J, with 10 bases in between.

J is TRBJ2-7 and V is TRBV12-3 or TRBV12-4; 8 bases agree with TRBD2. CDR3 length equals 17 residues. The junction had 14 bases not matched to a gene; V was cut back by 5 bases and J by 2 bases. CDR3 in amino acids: CASSVSSAGVRTYEQYF. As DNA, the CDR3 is TGTGCCAGCAGTGTCAGTTCAGCGGGGGTCCGTACCTACGAGCAGTACTTC.

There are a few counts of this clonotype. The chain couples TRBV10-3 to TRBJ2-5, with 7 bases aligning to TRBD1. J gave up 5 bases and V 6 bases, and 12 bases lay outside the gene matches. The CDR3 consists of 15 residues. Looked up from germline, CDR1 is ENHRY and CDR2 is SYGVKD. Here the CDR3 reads CAISQGVTGVETQYF. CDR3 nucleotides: TGTGCCATCAGCCAGGGGGTTACAGGGGTGGAGACCCAGTACTTC.

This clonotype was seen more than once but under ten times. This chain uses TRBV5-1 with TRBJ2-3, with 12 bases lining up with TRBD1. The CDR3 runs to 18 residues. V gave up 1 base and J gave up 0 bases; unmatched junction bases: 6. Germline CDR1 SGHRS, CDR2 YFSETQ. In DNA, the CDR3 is TGCGCCAGCAGCTTGACCCCGGGACAGGGGGCGAGCACAGATACGCAGTATTTT. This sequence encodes CASSLTPGQGASTDTQYF.

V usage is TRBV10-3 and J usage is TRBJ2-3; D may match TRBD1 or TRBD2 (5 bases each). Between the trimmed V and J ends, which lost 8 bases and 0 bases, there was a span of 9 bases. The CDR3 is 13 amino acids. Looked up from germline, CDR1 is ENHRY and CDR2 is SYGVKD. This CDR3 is CAIGGTSTDTQYF. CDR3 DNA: TGTGCCATCGGGGGAACTAGCACAGATACGCAGTATTTT.

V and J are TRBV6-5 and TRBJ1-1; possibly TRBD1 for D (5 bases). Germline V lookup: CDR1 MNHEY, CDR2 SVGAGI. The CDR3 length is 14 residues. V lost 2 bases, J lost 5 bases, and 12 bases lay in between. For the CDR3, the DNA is TGTGCCAGCAGTTACGGCAGGGAGTGGACTGAAGCTTTCTTT. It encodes CASSYGREWTEAFF.

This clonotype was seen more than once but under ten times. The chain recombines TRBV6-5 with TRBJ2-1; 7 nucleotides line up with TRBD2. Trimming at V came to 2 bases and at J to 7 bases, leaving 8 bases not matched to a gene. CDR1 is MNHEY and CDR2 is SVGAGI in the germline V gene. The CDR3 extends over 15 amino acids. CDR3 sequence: CASSYQPGGWNEQFF. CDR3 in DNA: TGTGCCAGCAGTTACCAACCCGGGGGGTGGAATGAGCAGTTCTTC.

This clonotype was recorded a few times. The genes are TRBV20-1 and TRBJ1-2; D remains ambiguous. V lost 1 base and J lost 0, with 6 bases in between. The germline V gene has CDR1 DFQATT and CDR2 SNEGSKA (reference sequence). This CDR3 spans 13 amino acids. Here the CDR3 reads CSARGGANYGYTF. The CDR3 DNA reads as TGCAGTGCTAGAGGCGGGGCTAACTATGGCTACACCTTC.

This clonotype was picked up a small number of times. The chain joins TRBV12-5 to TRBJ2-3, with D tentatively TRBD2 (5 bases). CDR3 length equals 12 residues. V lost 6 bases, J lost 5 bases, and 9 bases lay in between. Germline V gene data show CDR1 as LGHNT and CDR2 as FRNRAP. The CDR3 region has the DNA TGTGCTAGTGGCCCCGCGGGAGATACGCAGTATTTT. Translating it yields CASGPAGDTQYF.

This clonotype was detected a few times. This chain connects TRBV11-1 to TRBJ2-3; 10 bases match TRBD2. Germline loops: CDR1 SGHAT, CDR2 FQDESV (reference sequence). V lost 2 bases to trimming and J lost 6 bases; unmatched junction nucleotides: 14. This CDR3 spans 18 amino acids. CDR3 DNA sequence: TGTGCCAGCAGCTTAAGAGGGCCCACTAGCGGGGCCCCGGATACGCAGTATTTT. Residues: CASSLRGPTSGAPDTQYF.

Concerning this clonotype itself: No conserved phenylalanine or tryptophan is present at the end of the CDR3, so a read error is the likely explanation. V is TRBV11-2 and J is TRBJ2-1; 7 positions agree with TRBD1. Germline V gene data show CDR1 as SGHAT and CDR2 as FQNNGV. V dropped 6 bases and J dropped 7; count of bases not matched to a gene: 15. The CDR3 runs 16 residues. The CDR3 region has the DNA TGTGCCAGCAGTCCAACGGGACAGTTCGGGCCGAATGAGCAGTTCTCC. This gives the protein CASSPTGQFGPNEQFS.

The CDR3 DNA reads TGTGCCAGCAGGGGGGCGGGGGGCAATTTCTACGAGCAGTACTTC. This sequence encodes CASRGAGGNFYEQYF. V is TRBV28 and J is TRBJ2-7, with 8 positions matching TRBD2. J lost 3 bases, V lost 6 bases, and 10 bases had no gene match. Germline V gene lookup returns CDR1 MDHEN and CDR2 SYDVKM. This CDR3 region has 15 residues.

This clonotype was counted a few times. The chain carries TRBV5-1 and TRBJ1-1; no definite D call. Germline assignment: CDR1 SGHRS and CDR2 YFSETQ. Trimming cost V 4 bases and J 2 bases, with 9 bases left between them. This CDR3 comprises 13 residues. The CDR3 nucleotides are TGCGCCAGCAGCAAGGGCAGTAACACTGAAGCTTTCTTT. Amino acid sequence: CASSKGSNTEAFF.

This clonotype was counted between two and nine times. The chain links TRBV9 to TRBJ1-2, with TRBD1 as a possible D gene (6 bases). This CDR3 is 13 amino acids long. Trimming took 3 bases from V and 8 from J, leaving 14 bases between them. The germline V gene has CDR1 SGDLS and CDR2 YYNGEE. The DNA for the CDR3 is TGTGCCAGCAGCGCGTACAGGGTTTGGGGCTACACCTTC. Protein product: CASSAYRVWGYTF.

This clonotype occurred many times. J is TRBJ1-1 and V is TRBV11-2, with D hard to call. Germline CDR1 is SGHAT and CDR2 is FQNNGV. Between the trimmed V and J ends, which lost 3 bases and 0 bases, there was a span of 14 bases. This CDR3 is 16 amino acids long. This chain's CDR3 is CASSLEDARLNTEAFF. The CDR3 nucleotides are TGTGCCAGCAGCTTGGAGGATGCCCGTTTGAACACTGAAGCTTTCTTT.

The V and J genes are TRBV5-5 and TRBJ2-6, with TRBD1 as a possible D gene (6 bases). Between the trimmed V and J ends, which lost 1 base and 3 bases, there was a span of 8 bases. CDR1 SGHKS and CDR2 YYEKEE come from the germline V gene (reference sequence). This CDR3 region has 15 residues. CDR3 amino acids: CASSLTGNGANVLTF. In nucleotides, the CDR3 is TGTGCCAGCAGCTTGACAGGGAATGGGGCCAACGTCCTGACTTTC.

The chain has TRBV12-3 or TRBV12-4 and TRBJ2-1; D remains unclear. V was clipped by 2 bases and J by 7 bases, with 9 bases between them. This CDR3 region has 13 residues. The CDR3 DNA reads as TGTGCCAGCAGTTTATTTCAGACTAATGAGCAGTTCTTC. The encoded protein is CASSLFQTNEQFF.

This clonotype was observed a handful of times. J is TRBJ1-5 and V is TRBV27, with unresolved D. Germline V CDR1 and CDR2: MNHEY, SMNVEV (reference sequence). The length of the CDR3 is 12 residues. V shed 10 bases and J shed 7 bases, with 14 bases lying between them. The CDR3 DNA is TGTGCCACCTGGCAGGTTGGCCAGCCCCAGCATTTT. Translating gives CATWQVGQPQHF.

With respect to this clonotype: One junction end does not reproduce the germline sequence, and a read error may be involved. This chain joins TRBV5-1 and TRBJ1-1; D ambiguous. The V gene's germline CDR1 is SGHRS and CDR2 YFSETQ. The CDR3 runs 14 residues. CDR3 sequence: CASSLDAGSTEAFF. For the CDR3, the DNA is TGCGCCAGCTCCCTGGACGCCGGAAGCACTGAAGCCTTCTTT.

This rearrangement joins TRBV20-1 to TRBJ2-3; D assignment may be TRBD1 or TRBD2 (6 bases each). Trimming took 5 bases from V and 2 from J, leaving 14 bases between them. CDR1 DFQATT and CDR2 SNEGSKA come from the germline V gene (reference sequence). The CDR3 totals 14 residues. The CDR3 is CSAGRGGPTDTQYF. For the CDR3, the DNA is TGCAGTGCTGGCCGTGGGGGGCCCACAGATACGCAGTATTTT.